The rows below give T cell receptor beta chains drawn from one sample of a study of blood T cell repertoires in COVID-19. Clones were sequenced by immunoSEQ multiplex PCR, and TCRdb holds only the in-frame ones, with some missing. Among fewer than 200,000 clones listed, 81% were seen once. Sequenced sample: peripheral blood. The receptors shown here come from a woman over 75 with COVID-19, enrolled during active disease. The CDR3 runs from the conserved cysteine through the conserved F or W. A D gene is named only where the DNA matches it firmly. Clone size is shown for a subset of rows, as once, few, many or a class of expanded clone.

CDR3aa: CATSRDAGIRELFF
CDR3nt: TGTGCCACCAGCAGAGATGCAGGGATCCGGGAGCTGTTTTTT
j_gene: TRBJ2-2
abundance: .
d_gene: .
v_gene: TRBV15

CDR3aa: CASSRTSGGHNEQFF
CDR3nt: TGTGCCAGCAGCCGGACTAGCGGAGGGCACAATGAGCAGTTCTTC
j_gene: TRBJ2-1
abundance: .
d_gene: TRBD2
v_gene: TRBV4-2

CDR3aa: CASSLGSMYGYTF
CDR3nt: TGTGCCAGCAGTTTGGGCAGCATGTATGGCTACACCTTC
j_gene: TRBJ1-2
abundance: .
d_gene: .
v_gene: TRBV28

CDR3aa: CASSNNGGEVNTEAFF
CDR3nt: TGTGCCAGCAGCAATAATGGGGGCGAGGTGAACACTGAAGCTTTCTTT
j_gene: TRBJ1-1
abundance: .
d_gene: .
v_gene: TRBV21-1

CDR3aa: CASSYTGLAGTDTQYF
CDR3nt: TGTGCCAGCAGTTACACCGGACTAGCCGGCACAGATACGCAGTATTTT
j_gene: TRBJ2-3
abundance: .
d_gene: TRBD2
v_gene: TRBV6-5

CDR3aa: CASSPLTGVQFF
CDR3nt: TGTGCCAGCAGCCCACTTACGGGGGTGCAGTTCTTC
j_gene: TRBJ2-1
abundance: .
d_gene: .
v_gene: TRBV7-3

CDR3aa: CASNWDRTNTEAFF
CDR3nt: TGTGCCAGCAACTGGGACAGGACGAACACTGAAGCTTTCTTT
j_gene: TRBJ1-1
abundance: .
d_gene: TRBD1
v_gene: TRBV2

CDR3aa: CASTPQGHPIDEQFF
CDR3nt: TGTGCCAGCACCCCTCAGGGGCATCCAATCGATGAGCAGTTCTTC
j_gene: TRBJ2-1
abundance: few
d_gene: .
v_gene: TRBV5-5

CDR3aa: CASTPGTGDGYTF
CDR3nt: TGTGCCAGCACCCCCGGGACAGGGGATGGCTACACCTTC
j_gene: TRBJ1-2
abundance: few
d_gene: TRBD1
v_gene: TRBV7-2

CDR3aa: CASSPRRDSYNEQFF
CDR3nt: TGTGCCAGCTCACCACGGAGGGACTCCTACAATGAGCAGTTCTTC
j_gene: TRBJ2-1
abundance: .
d_gene: .
v_gene: TRBV18

CDR3aa: CASRSTWTPPNEKLFF
CDR3nt: TGTGCCAGCAGAAGTACGTGGACACCTCCTAATGAAAAACTGTTTTTT
j_gene: TRBJ1-4
abundance: .
d_gene: .
v_gene: TRBV5-5

CDR3aa: CASSLTGAEGSYNEQFF
CDR3nt: TGTGCCAGTAGTCTGACCGGGGCGGAGGGCTCCTACAATGAGCAGTTCTTC
j_gene: TRBJ2-1
abundance: .
d_gene: .
v_gene: TRBV19

CDR3aa: CASSPRQTSTDTQYF
CDR3nt: TGTGCCAGCTCGCCCCGACAGACTAGCACAGATACGCAGTATTTT
j_gene: TRBJ2-3
abundance: once
d_gene: .
v_gene: TRBV18